Detailed here is one T cell receptor beta chain. This clone has a handful of counts. The clone's antigen remains unknown. No base-level quality is on record; no much larger clone is a single base apart. Measured from the cysteine to the phenylalanine, the CDR3 is 13 residues long. The only DNA kept is the CDR3, 39 bases in frame from the first base. The junction carries 6 bases between V and J, which are trimmed by 1 base and 6 bases respectively. CDR1 LNHNV and CDR2 YYDKDF are derived from the germline V gene (reference sequence). Libraries were made using the immunoSEQ multiplex PCR assay. For the multiplex PCR, a mixture combining 60 forward primers for TCR Vbeta segments and 13 reverse primers for TCR Jbeta segments was used. A multiplex PCR assay on genomic DNA amplified the CDR3 region of rearranged TCR beta genes. On the Illumina HiSeq System, the amplified TCR beta libraries were sequenced as 87-base-pair reads. The authors' pipeline ran thus. In a later analysis, around 80 million unique TCR beta chains were counted across the approximately 640 repertoires, and roughly 11 million of these chains were shared by at least two donors. A nearest-neighbor algorithm error-corrected the raw reads and collapsed the reads into unique sequences, merging closely related sequences to remove PCR and sequencing errors. CDR3 sequences were aligned to IMGT reference sequences to assign V, D and J gene segments. For a sequence to be retained, a match of at least six nucleotides was required to both a V gene segment and a J gene segment. A rearrangement counted as productive if the CDR3 had no stop codons and remained in frame with V and J, and every other rearrangement counted as non-productive. Following IMGT convention, CDR3 was defined as the stretch from the second conserved V-encoded cysteine up to the conserved J-encoded phenylalanine. The earlier analysis of about 610 of the donors excluded sequences that lacked an unambiguous match to a single V gene segment. An earlier analysis of 587 of the donors classified V segments as functional when productive rearrangements were above 56.7% and as segregating when the standard deviation between donors was above 5%. To diagnose cytomegalovirus status from the catalog of TCR beta chain sequences, a statistical classification framework was built. In a later analysis, V and J genes were assigned by comparing TCR nucleotide sequences against IMGT/GENE-DB human TR gene sequences. In a later analysis, CDR3 sequences and most-parsimonious VDJ recombination scenarios were assigned using the TCRdist pipeline. In a later analysis, each TCR beta chain was defined by its CDR3 amino acid sequence together with its V-gene family, and reads lacking a unique V-gene family were excluded. To address suspected cross-contamination and a sequencing artifact, a later analysis removed a few hundred highly shared, low-generation-probability nucleotide sequences. A later analysis calculated a clonal expansion index for each public chain from normalized within-repertoire ranks of inferred template counts. In a later analysis, generation probabilities were computed with a VDJ recombination model fitted to out-of-frame rearrangements, and the resulting probabilities were checked against IGoR. A later analysis scored TCR-TCR, TCR-HLA and TCR-CMV co-occurrence with hypergeometric tests, applying a repertoire-size bias correction to TCR pairs. In a later analysis, false discovery rates were estimated by permuting HLA or CMV assignments 20 times. In a later analysis, co-occurring TCRs were grouped using DBSCAN, with TCRdist sequence similarity added in when clustering inside HLA-allele-positive subsets. Co-occurrence clustering excluded repertoires with fewer than 30,000 or more than 120,000 public chains, plus five with anomalous nucleotide sharing. TCRdb mirrors the immuneACCESS table, restricted to in-frame sequences. Some clones are absent from its copies; in checked studies, under half trace to an unresolved V gene, and the reason for the others is unknown. D and trimming were read from the DNA, whereas the V and J calls and clone size are those reported in that table. Within this sample are 70,000 to 95,000 clones, with approximately 80% of them counted one time only. The top ten clonotypes cover around 5.3% of the sample.

The data derive from a study of cytomegalovirus exposure and HLA in healthy donors (dated by TCRdb to 2015 to 2018). Describing the broader study: An earlier analysis of 587 of the donors reported 250 to 300 Gb of sequence data and around 110 million unique TCR beta sequences obtained from about 170 million T cells. The genetic ancestry cluster associated with self-reported Caucasian donors included 80% to 90% of the roughly 390 genotyped donors. Donor age, sex, ethnicity and CMV serostatus were compiled alongside the repertoire data. The study profiled the T cell repertoires of 500 to 800 subjects by immunosequencing and related them to cytomegalovirus serostatus. In addition to the first cohort of 666 subjects, a separate validation cohort of 120 different subjects was used. The study aimed to test whether cataloging public T cell receptors could reveal signatures of past pathogen exposure. An early release covering 550 to 700 HLA-typed donors comprised about 320 gigabases of sequencing data and 85 million or so unique TCR sequences. High-throughput TCR immunosequencing, statistical association of individual TCRs with disease status, and machine learning were combined to predict cytomegalovirus infection status. A later analysis re-examined previously published TCR beta repertoires from just over 650 donors and added high-resolution HLA genotyping to investigate patterns of TCR occurrence. A handful of DR-DQ haplotypes were handled as single units for association and clustering because linkage in the cohort was strong. Every discovery cohort repertoire had been produced on one sequencing platform. The number of donors typed differed by locus, with roughly 620-630 for A, B, C, DRB1 and DQB1, around 560 for DQA1, 606 for DPA1, and 472 for DPB1. To decide whether each TCR beta V gene segment behaved as functional or pseudogenic, an earlier analysis of some 600 of the donors relied on high-throughput TCR beta sequencing. A later genetic analysis used genome-wide SNP genotypes for 398 of the 666 donors, treating that subset as a discovery cohort. Rather than using new phenotypic data, the later analysis identified candidate immune exposures from TCR beta sequences and from how often those sequences occurred across donors. Among 300 to 500 genotyped donors of the cohort, an average of around 250,000 unique TCR beta nucleotide sequences was sequenced per donor, of which about 19% were non-productive. HLA typing included class I and class II loci at four-digit resolution. On the study overall, not on this receptor specifically: Because some donors lacked HLA typing at each locus, the association tests relied only on the typed subset. Compared with the 666-donor mean, donors in an Asian-associated ancestry cluster had fewer N-insertions in productive TCRs, according to a later genetic analysis. The presence/absence analyses assumed that sequencing depth was roughly uniform across donors, and that assumption may not be true. V-gene and J-gene trimming of TCR beta chains was associated with a missense DCLRE1C variant in a later genetic analysis, and the association was replicated in an independent cohort. A further reported finding was that TCR beta sequences accurately predicted the HLA-A and HLA-B alleles for most subjects in the first cohort. The sequencing pipeline was judged likely to have produced a cluster of highly shared sequence variants as a technical artifact. Most CMV-associated TCR beta chains appeared to be HLA-restricted in a later analysis, and the HLA associations seemed to be driven largely by CMV exposure. The classifier was reported to diagnose cytomegalovirus status with high specificity and sensitivity in both the original cohort and the validation cohort. A few of the identified cytomegalovirus-associated TCR beta chains were confirmed in vitro to be specific for cytomegalovirus antigens. According to a later analysis, TCR association rates differed among HLA loci, with DRB1 alleles showing the most associated TCRs and HLA-C alleles showing the fewest. This cohort had only TCR beta chains sequenced, and the lack of alpha or paired-chain data limited which features could be detected. When HLA alleles, especially DR and DQ, strongly co-occurred, attributing TCR associations to individual alleles was difficult. Across donors, most TCR sequences were observed very rarely, whereas some public TCRs were present in many individuals. Compared with equally common non-associated chains, HLA-associated TCR beta chains in a later analysis were more clonally expanded and had lower generation probabilities. Linkage disequilibrium might explain the correlated functional status among segregating V segments, but an unknown experimental factor could not be excluded. The 87-base-pair reads could not distinguish some IMGT-functional V segments, including TRBV6-2 and TRBV6-3, so those segments were excluded. According to the authors, the approach could potentially be generalized to other disease states and immunological phenotypes. The only immune exposure information available for the cohort was CMV serostatus. A later analysis associated 15,000 to 20,000 TCR beta sequences with specific HLA alleles at a false discovery rate of 0.05. Seventeen rarely observed V segments, including chromosome 9 orphons, were excluded from the earlier analysis of approximately 500 of the donors because counts were too low. An earlier analysis of approximately 570 of the donors showed that most TCR beta V segments appeared in productive rearrangements either about 90% or about 30% of the time, which broadly matched IMGT annotations. According to a later analysis, parvovirus B19, influenza, CMV and Epstein-Barr virus appeared linked to several top co-occurrence clusters. A total of some 180 TCR beta chains were listed by the study as associated with cytomegalovirus.

In total, 500 to 700 healthy bone marrow donors made up the cohort. At the time of sampling, all cohort members were nominally healthy, though unrecorded immune exposures were likely present. The donor was CMV seropositive and belonged to the group of some 290 seropositive cohort members. A peripheral blood sample was collected from each donor, and TCR beta sequencing was performed on peripheral blood mononuclear cells. Genomic DNA was extracted from the blood cell samples with the Qiagen DNeasy Blood Extraction Kit. The clonotype was recovered from a young man in good health and CMV-seropositive. This receptor chain uses TRBV15 and TRBJ1-4, with the D gene not confidently named. The sample taken for sequencing was PBMCs. For the CDR3, the sequence is CATSRGGDEKLFF. Here is the DNA: TGTGCCACCAGCAGAGGGGGAGATGAAAAACTGTTTTTT.